The rows below give T cell receptor beta chains drawn from one sample of a study of T cell repertoires in cytomegalovirus infection. TCRdb redid the calling of the reads with MiXCR, one entry per CDR3 protein. Of over 450,000 distinct CDR3 sequences in the sample, roughly 10% are singletons; the top ten hold roughly 10%. The sample taken for sequencing was PBMCs. The receptors derive from a human donor in good health (CMV status not recorded). Some clones in this sample may be carry-over from other donors' samples. Both conserved end residues are part of each CDR3. A D gene is named only where the DNA matches it firmly. For some rows the clone size is stated as once, few or many, or as a class when expanded; others skip it.

cdr3_length	v_call	clone_size	j_call	d_call	cdr3_aa	cdr3_nt
17	TRBV29-1	-	TRBJ2-3	TRBD1	CSVERGPGKGATDTQYF	TGCAGCGTTGAAAGGGGGCCAGGGAAAGGGGCCACAGATACGCAGTATTTT
14	TRBV18	-	TRBJ2-2	-	CASSPSLSAGELFF	TGTGCCAGCTCACCGAGTTTGTCCGCCGGGGAGCTGTTTTTT
12	TRBV7-9	many	TRBJ1-1	-	CASSFGTSEAFF	TGTGCCAGCAGCTTTGGGACTAGTGAAGCTTTCTTT
16	TRBV20-1	many	TRBJ2-3	TRBD2	CSARGTSGIIADTQYF	TGCAGTGCTAGAGGGACTAGCGGGATCATTGCAGATACGCAGTATTTT
14	TRBV10-3	few	TRBJ2-3	-	CAISESGSTDTQYF	TGTGCCATCAGTGAGTCCGGTAGCACAGATACGCAGTATTTT
15	TRBV28	-	TRBJ2-2	TRBD1	CASSSPGTGTGELFF	TGTGCCAGCAGTTCCCCCGGGACAGGGACCGGGGAGCTGTTTTTT
13	TRBV20-1	few	TRBJ1-1	TRBD1	CSAQTGGYAEAFF	TGCAGTGCTCAGACAGGGGGCTATGCTGAAGCTTTCTTT
13	TRBV27	few	TRBJ1-5	-	CASSGSSNQPQHF	TGTGCCAGCAGTGGGAGTAGCAATCAGCCCCAGCATTTT
17	TRBV20-1	few	TRBJ1-5	-	CSARDARGFLGGQPQHF	TGCAGTGCTAGAGATGCGAGGGGCTTCCTGGGGGGGCAGCCCCAGCATTTT
16	TRBV5-4	-	TRBJ2-7	TRBD2	CASSRGTSGRTGEQYF	TGTGCCAGCAGCCGAGGGACTAGCGGGAGAACGGGAGAGCAGTACTTC
15	TRBV12-3/TRBV12-4	many	TRBJ2-1	TRBD1	CASSQDRGLYNEQFF	TGTGCCAGCAGTCAGGACAGGGGGCTGTACAATGAGCAGTTCTTC
14	TRBV12-3/TRBV12-4	many	TRBJ1-1	-	CASSFPGERTEAFF	TGTGCCAGCAGTTTTCCAGGGGAGAGAACTGAAGCTTTCTTT
13	TRBV6-1	many	TRBJ1-6	-	CASSDIWDSPLHF	TGTGCCAGCAGTGATATTTGGGATTCACCCCTCCACTTT
16	TRBV7-4	many	TRBJ2-2	TRBD1	CASSLDRGDDTGELFF	TGTGCCAGCAGCTTAGACAGGGGAGACGACACCGGGGAGCTGTTTTTT
12	TRBV29-1	few	TRBJ2-5	-	CSVERDKETQYF	TGCAGCGTTGAACGGGATAAAGAGACCCAGTACTTC
12	TRBV20-1	-	TRBJ1-2	-	CSARVGTLGYTF	TGCAGTGCTAGAGTAGGGACACTTGGGTACACCTTC
14	TRBV4-1	few	TRBJ1-6	-	CASSQNDKHSPLHF	TGCGCCAGCAGCCAAAACGACAAACATTCACCCCTCCACTTT
14	TRBV20-1	-	TRBJ2-1	TRBD2	CSAAGLAGHNEQFF	TGCAGTGCTGCGGGACTAGCGGGTCACAATGAGCAGTTCTTC
16	TRBV2	-	TRBJ2-1	TRBD2	CASSSPTSGVFDEQFF	TGTGCCAGCAGTTCCCCAACTAGCGGGGTGTTCGATGAGCAGTTCTTC
14	TRBV4-2	few	TRBJ2-7	TRBD1	CASSQGDSSYEQYF	TGTGCCAGCAGCCAAGGGGACAGCTCCTACGAGCAGTACTTC
16	TRBV5-6	many	TRBJ2-3	-	CASSHWGAGGTDTQYF	TGTGCCAGCAGCCATTGGGGGGCAGGGGGAACAGATACGCAGTATTTT
17	TRBV20-1	-	TRBJ2-7	TRBD1	CSASGGATGGYSYEQYF	TGCAGTGCATCAGGGGGGGCTACAGGGGGCTACTCCTACGAGCAGTACTTC
13	TRBV5-1	few	TRBJ2-1	-	CASSLGIRDEQFF	TGCGCCAGCAGCTTGGGAATCAGGGATGAGCAGTTCTTC
11	TRBV25-1	many	TRBJ1-1	-	CASRLNTEAFF	TGTGCCAGCAGGTTGAACACTGAAGCTTTCTTT
15	TRBV28	many	TRBJ1-1	-	CASIIWRGGRTEAFF	TGTGCCAGCATCATATGGAGGGGGGGCAGGACTGAAGCTTTCTTT
14	TRBV20-1	-	TRBJ2-2	-	CSARRPGAAGELFF	TGCAGTGCTAGGCGACCAGGGGCGGCCGGGGAGCTGTTTTTT
17	TRBV5-1	-	TRBJ2-2	-	CASSRGTVGSITGELFF	TGCGCCAGCAGCCGGGGTACTGTGGGGTCCATTACCGGGGAGCTGTTTTTT
17	TRBV7-8	many	TRBJ2-3	TRBD2	CASSSTSSGRVTDTQYF	TGTGCCAGCAGCTCGACCTCTAGCGGGAGAGTCACAGATACGCAGTATTTT
11	TRBV2	few	TRBJ2-1	-	CASSGDGEQFF	TGTGCCAGCAGCGGAGACGGTGAGCAGTTCTTC
14	TRBV27	many	TRBJ2-2	-	CASSFRHYTGELFF	TGTGCCAGCAGTTTCCGACACTACACCGGGGAGCTGTTTTTT
15	TRBV20-1	many	TRBJ1-5	TRBD1	CSARPQGISNQPQHF	TGCAGTGCTAGGCCACAGGGGATCAGCAATCAGCCCCAGCATTTT
15	TRBV6-6	-	TRBJ2-5	-	CASNRRRGERETQYF	TGTGCCAGCAATCGCCGCAGGGGGGAGCGGGAGACCCAGTACTTC
14	TRBV25-1	-	TRBJ2-7	-	CASSEQAGLYEQYF	TGTGCCAGCAGTGAACAGGCGGGACTCTACGAGCAGTACTTC
17	TRBV12-3/TRBV12-4	-	TRBJ1-3	TRBD1	CASNNPRTGDSGNTIYF	TGTGCCAGCAACAACCCTAGGACAGGGGACTCTGGAAACACCATATATTTT
19	TRBV23-1	few	TRBJ2-2	-	CASSQTSLVRQSNTGELFF	TGCGCCAGCAGTCAAACTAGTCTGGTGAGACAATCGAACACCGGGGAGCTGTTTTTT
17	TRBV12-3/TRBV12-4	many	TRBJ2-1	TRBD2	CASSRGLAVNTGNEQFF	TGTGCCAGCAGCCGAGGACTAGCGGTAAACACTGGGAATGAGCAGTTCTTC
13	TRBV14	-	TRBJ2-7	-	CASTPSEGYEQYF	TGTGCCAGCACCCCAAGTGAGGGGTACGAGCAGTACTTC
13	TRBV10-3	many	TRBJ1-1	-	CAISEGTAVEAFF	TGTGCCATCAGTGAAGGAACGGCGGTGGAAGCTTTCTTT
15	TRBV5-1	-	TRBJ2-5	-	CASSLAPGNQETQYF	TGCGCCAGCAGCTTGGCTCCGGGAAACCAAGAGACCCAGTACTTC
17	TRBV18	-	TRBJ1-2	-	CASSPSATGSFGYGYTF	TGTGCCAGCTCACCGAGCGCTACAGGGAGCTTTGGGTATGGCTACACCTTC
13	TRBV27	many	TRBJ2-7	-	CASSWGGAYEQYF	TGTGCCAGCAGTTGGGGTGGGGCCTACGAGCAGTACTTC
18	TRBV4-2	few	TRBJ2-1	TRBD1	CASSQGTGTGGTYNEQFF	TGTGCCAGCAGCCAAGGTACCGGGACAGGGGGCACCTACAATGAGCAGTTCTTC
16	TRBV30	-	TRBJ1-4	-	CAWSVRVSGLMKKLFF	TGTGCCTGGAGTGTACGAGTATCCGGATTAATGAAAAAACTGTTTTTT
12	TRBV28	-	TRBJ2-1	-	CASTKGYNEQFF	TGTGCCAGCACCAAGGGCTACAATGAGCAGTTCTTC
11	TRBV9	-	TRBJ2-7	-	CASSVVVTGRF	TGTGCCAGCAGCGTAGTAGTGACCGGACGGTTC
17	TRBV7-9	many	TRBJ2-1	TRBD2	CASSPSFLAGLYNEQFF	TGTGCCAGCAGCCCTTCGTTTCTAGCGGGACTCTACAATGAGCAGTTCTTC
14	TRBV19	-	TRBJ1-2	-	CASSSRDGNYGYTF	TGTGCCAGTAGTAGCCGGGACGGTAACTATGGCTACACCTTC
15	TRBV5-4	-	TRBJ2-1	-	CASSASSAQSKEQFF	TGTGCCAGCAGCGCGTCTAGCGCCCAGTCGAAAGAGCAGTTCTTC
14	TRBV12-3/TRBV12-4	-	TRBJ1-5	TRBD1	CASRNTGAGQPQHF	TGTGCCAGCAGGAACACAGGGGCGGGTCAGCCCCAGCATTTT
18	TRBV7-9	many	TRBJ2-1	TRBD2	CASSLLWTSGAQYNEQFF	TGTGCCAGCAGCTTATTGTGGACTAGCGGGGCTCAGTACAATGAGCAGTTCTTC
13	TRBV29-1	many	TRBJ2-1	-	CSVKPTGTNEQFF	TGCAGCGTTAAACCTACAGGTACCAATGAGCAGTTCTTC
16	TRBV6-1	many	TRBJ2-7	TRBD1	CASSSRTGQGAHEQYF	TGTGCCAGCAGCTCAAGGACGGGACAGGGGGCCCACGAGCAGTACTTC
16	TRBV12-3/TRBV12-4	-	TRBJ2-1	TRBD1	CASTGQGRISYNEQFF	TGTGCCAGCACCGGACAGGGCCGTATCTCCTACAATGAGCAGTTCTTC